The 10 T cell receptor beta chains reported below all come from one sample, sequenced in a study of vaccination effects on CD4 cells after COVID-19. Their antigens are not known. Some clones are missing from TCRdb's copy, which holds only in-frame ones; the method was immunoSEQ multiplex PCR. Altogether 20,000 to 25,000 clones are present, around 67% being singletons, with the ten largest covering around 10%. Isolating CD4+ T cells followed around nine days of culture. Source: CD4+ T cells from PBMCs cultured without peptide, taken before COVID-19 vaccination. The receptors were gathered from a human donor who received a COVID-19 vaccine.

The chain combines TRBV6-2 or TRBV6-3 with TRBJ2-7; TRBD1 matches at 7 bases. The V and J ends lost 2 bases and 4 bases, in that order; junction bases with no gene match: 2. CDR3 length equals 13 residues. Germline lookup yields CDR1 MNHEY and CDR2 SVGEGT. The CDR3 loop is CASSYDREYEQYF. The CDR3 DNA sequence: TGTGCCAGCAGTTACGACAGGGAATACGAGCAGTACTTC.

V and J are TRBV6-5 and TRBJ2-1; D remains ambiguous. CDR1 and CDR2 from the germline V gene are MNHEY and SVGAGI. This CDR3 is 11 amino acids long. The germline V and J ends were trimmed by 6 bases and 10 bases, with 10 bases remaining between them. The CDR3 sequence is CASRVAGEQFF. CDR3 nucleotide sequence: TGTGCCAGCAGGGTAGCCGGAGAGCAGTTCTTC.

CDR3 residues: CASSSDTTGGGTEAFF. CDR3 nucleotide sequence: TGTGCCAGCAGCTCCGATACGACAGGGGGAGGAACTGAAGCTTTCTTT. The genes are TRBV7-6 and TRBJ1-1, with 9 bases that match TRBD1. This CDR3 spans 16 amino acids. Germline loops: CDR1 SGHVS, CDR2 FNYEAQ. Germline trimming cut 4 bases from V and 5 bases from J; bases unmatched to any gene: 11.

V gene TRBV3-1 (or the pseudogene TRBV3-2) combines with J gene TRBJ2-3; 7 bases match TRBD2. CDR1 and CDR2 from the germline V gene are LGHDT and YNNKEL (reference sequence). V gave up 1 base and J gave up 6 bases; unmatched junction bases: 4. The CDR3 has 14 amino acids. CDR3 DNA: TGTGCCAGCAGCCAAGGACTAGCTAGGGATACGCAGTATTTT. This sequence encodes CASSQGLARDTQYF.

This clone was found once. V and J are TRBV29-1 and TRBJ1-1; 7 bases match TRBD1. This CDR3 has 12 residues. V dropped 6 bases and J dropped 6; count of bases not matched to a gene: 7. The germline V gene has CDR1 SQVTM and CDR2 ANQGSEA. The CDR3 bases are TGCAGCGTGTCGACAGGGATGCCTGAAGCTTTCTTT. It yields the protein CSVSTGMPEAFF.

This rearrangement joins TRBV5-4 to TRBJ1-4; no firm D call. Trimming cost V 1 base and J 4 bases, with 5 bases left between them. The CDR3 loop spans 13 amino acids. CDR1 SGHNT and CDR2 YYREEE come from the germline V gene (reference sequence). CDR3 DNA sequence: TGTGCCAGCAGCTTGCCGGGTAATGAAAAACTGTTTTTT. It yields the protein CASSLPGNEKLFF.

The V call is TRBV29-1, the J call TRBJ2-7; 7 bases line up with TRBD1. The CDR3 contains 15 residues. Trimming at V came to 5 bases and at J to 3 bases, leaving 13 bases not matched to a gene. The germline gives CDR1 SQVTM, CDR2 ANQGSEA. Here the CDR3 reads CSVTQAGQGVYEQYF. Written as DNA, the CDR3 is TGCAGCGTTACGCAAGCCGGGCAGGGGGTCTACGAGCAGTACTTC.

The CDR3: CASGGLAGEPQETQYF. CDR3 nucleotide sequence: TGTGCCAGCGGGGGGCTAGCGGGGGAACCTCAAGAGACCCAGTACTTC. The V gene is TRBV2, the J gene TRBJ2-5; 10 bases are a match to TRBD2. This CDR3 region has 16 residues. V trimming: 8 bases; J trimming: 2 bases; junction bases outside the gene matches: 11. Germline lookup yields CDR1 SNHLY and CDR2 FYNNEI.

This clone was detected a few times. This chain connects TRBV19 to TRBJ2-7; D is undetermined. Trimming cost V 5 bases and J 5 bases, with 16 bases left between them. The CDR3 consists of 14 residues. Per the germline V gene, CDR1 is LNHDA and CDR2 is SQIVND (reference sequence). CDR3 protein: CASSPKSPGDEQYF. The CDR3 DNA reads as TGTGCCAGTAGTCCAAAATCGCCGGGCGACGAGCAGTACTTC.

The chain combines TRBV6-6 with TRBJ2-7, with D tentatively TRBD2 (6 bases). V lost 5 bases and J lost 2, with 13 bases in between. Per the germline V gene, CDR1 is MNHNY and CDR2 is SVGAGI (reference sequence). This CDR3 has 14 amino acids. The CDR3 region is CASSPHGGTYEQYF. The DNA of the CDR3 is TGTGCCAGCAGTCCCCACGGAGGGACCTACGAGCAGTACTTC.